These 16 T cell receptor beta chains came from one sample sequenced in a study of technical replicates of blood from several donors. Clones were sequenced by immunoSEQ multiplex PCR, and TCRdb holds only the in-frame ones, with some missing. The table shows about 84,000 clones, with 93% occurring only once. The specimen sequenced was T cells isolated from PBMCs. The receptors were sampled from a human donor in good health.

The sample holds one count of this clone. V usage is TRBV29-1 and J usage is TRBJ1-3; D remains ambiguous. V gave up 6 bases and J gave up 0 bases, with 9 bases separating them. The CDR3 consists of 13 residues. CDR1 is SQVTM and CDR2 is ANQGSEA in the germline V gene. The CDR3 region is CSVCTVSGNTIYF. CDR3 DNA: TGCAGCGTCTGTACAGTCTCTGGAAACACCATATATTTT.

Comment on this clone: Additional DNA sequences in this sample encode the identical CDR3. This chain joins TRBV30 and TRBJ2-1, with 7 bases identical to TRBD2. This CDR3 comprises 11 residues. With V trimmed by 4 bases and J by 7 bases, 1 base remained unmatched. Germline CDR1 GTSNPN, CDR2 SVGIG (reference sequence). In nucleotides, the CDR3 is TGTGCCTGGACGCGGGGGAATGAGCAGTTCTTC. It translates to CAWTRGNEQFF.

In nucleotides, the CDR3 is TGTGCCAGCAGCCTTACCCGGGAGCAGTACTTC. Translating it yields CASSLTREQYF. V and J are TRBV14 and TRBJ2-7; the D is unclear. This CDR3 is built from 11 residues. The V gene lost 4 bases and the J gene lost 7 bases, with 8 bases spanning the gap. Germline V gene data show CDR1 as SGHDN and CDR2 as FVKESK.

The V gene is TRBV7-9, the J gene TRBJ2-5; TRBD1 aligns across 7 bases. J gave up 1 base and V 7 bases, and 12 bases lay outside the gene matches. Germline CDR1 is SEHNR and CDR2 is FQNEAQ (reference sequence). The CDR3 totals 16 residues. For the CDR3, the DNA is TGTGCCAGCACCCTAGGTGGTAGGGGGCTCCAAGAGACCCAGTACTTC. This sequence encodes CASTLGGRGLQETQYF.

The CDR3 nucleotides read TGCGCCAGCAGCTTAACGAAGACTAGCGGGAGGGGGAATGAGCAGTTCTTC. Residues: CASSLTKTSGRGNEQFF. V and J are TRBV5-1 and TRBJ2-1; 14 nucleotides align to TRBD2. J lost 7 bases, V lost 2 bases, and 8 bases had no gene match. From germline, CDR1 is SGHRS and CDR2 YFSETQ. The CDR3 runs to 17 residues.

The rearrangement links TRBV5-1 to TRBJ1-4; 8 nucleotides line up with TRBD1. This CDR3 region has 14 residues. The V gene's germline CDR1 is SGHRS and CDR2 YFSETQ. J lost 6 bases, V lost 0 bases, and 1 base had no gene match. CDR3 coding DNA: TGCGCCAGCAGCTTGGAACAGGGGGATGAAAAACTGTTTTTT. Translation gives CASSLEQGDEKLFF.

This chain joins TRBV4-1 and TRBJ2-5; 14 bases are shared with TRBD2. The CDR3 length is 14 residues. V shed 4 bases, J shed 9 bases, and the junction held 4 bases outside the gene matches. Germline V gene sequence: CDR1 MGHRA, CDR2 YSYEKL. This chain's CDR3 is CASSPGLAGEAQYF. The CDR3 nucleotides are TGCGCCAGCAGCCCGGGACTAGCGGGGGAGGCCCAGTACTTC.

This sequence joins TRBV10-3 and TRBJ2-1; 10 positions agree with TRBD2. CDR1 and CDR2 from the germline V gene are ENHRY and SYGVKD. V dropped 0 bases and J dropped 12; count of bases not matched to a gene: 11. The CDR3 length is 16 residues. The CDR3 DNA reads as TGTGCCATCAGTGAGTCGTCGAGATCTAGCGGGAGTCCGCAGTTCTTC. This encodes CAISESSRSSGSPQFF.

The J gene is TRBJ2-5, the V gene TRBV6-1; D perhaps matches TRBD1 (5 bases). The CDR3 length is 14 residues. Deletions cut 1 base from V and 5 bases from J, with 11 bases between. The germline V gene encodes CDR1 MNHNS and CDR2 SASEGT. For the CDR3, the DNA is TGTGCCAGCAGTGAAGGCAGGGTGTTCGAGACCCAGTACTTC. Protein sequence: CASSEGRVFETQYF.

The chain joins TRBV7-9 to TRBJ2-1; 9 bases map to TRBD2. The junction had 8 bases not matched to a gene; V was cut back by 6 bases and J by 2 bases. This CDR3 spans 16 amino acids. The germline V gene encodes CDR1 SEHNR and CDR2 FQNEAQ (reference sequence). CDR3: CASSPIAGVTYNEQFF. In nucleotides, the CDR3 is TGTGCCAGCAGTCCCATAGCGGGAGTAACCTACAATGAGCAGTTCTTC.

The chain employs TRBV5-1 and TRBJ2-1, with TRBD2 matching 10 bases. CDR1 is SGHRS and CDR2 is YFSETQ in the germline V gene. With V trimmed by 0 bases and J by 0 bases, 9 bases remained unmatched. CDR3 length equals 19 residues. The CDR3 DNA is TGCGCCAGCAGCTTGGCCTCAGCGGGGGGGACCTTCTCCTACAATGAGCAGTTCTTC. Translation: CASSLASAGGTFSYNEQFF.

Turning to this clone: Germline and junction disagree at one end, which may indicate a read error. For the CDR3, the DNA is TGCGCCAGCAGCTGGCCGGGACAGGGAAATGGGTACACCTTC. This codes for CASSWPGQGNGYTF. The chain uses TRBV5-1 and TRBJ1-2, with TRBD1 identical over 9 bases. The CDR3 sequence is 14 residues long. Germline V gives CDR1 SGHRS, CDR2 YFSETQ.

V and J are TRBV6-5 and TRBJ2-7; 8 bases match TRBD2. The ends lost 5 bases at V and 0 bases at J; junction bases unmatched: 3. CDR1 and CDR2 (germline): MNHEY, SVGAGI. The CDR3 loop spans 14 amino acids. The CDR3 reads CASSLSGISYEQYF. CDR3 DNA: TGTGCCAGCAGTCTTAGCGGGATCTCCTACGAGCAGTACTTC.

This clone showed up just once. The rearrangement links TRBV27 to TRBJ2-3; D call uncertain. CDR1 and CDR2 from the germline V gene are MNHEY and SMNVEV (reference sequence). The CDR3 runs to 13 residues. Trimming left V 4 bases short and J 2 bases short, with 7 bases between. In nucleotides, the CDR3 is TGTGCCAGCAGTTACCGAGCCACAGATACGCAGTATTTT. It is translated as CASSYRATDTQYF.

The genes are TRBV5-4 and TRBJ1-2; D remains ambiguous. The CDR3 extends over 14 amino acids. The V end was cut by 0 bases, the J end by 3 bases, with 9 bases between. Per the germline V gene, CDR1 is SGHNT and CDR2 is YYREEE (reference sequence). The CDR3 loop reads CASSLGAGYYGYTF. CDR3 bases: TGTGCCAGCAGCTTGGGGGCGGGGTACTATGGCTACACCTTC.

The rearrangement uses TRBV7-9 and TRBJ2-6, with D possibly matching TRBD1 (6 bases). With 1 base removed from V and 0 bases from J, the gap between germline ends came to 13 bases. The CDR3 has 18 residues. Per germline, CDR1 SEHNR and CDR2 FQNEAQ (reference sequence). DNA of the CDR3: TGTGCCAGCAGCTTAGGACGGACAGTGGGCTCTGGGGCCAACGTCCTGACTTTC. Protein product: CASSLGRTVGSGANVLTF.